The T cell receptor beta chain under discussion was sequenced for a study of T cells in Graves' hyperthyroidism and ophthalmopathy. V trimming: 5 bases; J trimming: 5 bases; junction bases outside the gene matches: 7. CDR1 and CDR2 from the germline V gene are SGHTA and FQGNSA. This CDR3 is 16 amino acids long. It was RNA transcripts that yielded the amplified TCR beta CDR3 regions. A set of HTBI primers served as the primers for a first-round RT-PCR of the TCR CDR3. MiXCR, run by TCRdb on the multiplex PCR reads, gives a single entry per CDR3 protein. In the table there are 300,000 to 400,000 distinct CDR3 sequences, around 13% of which are singletons.

This TCR came from a woman younger than 35 with Graves' hyperthyroidism. The chain employs TRBV7-2 and TRBJ2-5; 14 bases agree with TRBD2. The sequencing sample was made of blood. The CDR3 protein is CASSPGLAGGAETQYF. The CDR3 bases are TGTGCCAGCAGCCCCGGACTAGCGGGGGGTGCGGAGACCCAGTACTTC.